This T cell receptor beta chain was recovered during a study of cytomegalovirus exposure and HLA in healthy donors. Amplification used 60 Vbeta primers and 13 Jbeta primers. This table comes from immunoSEQ multiplex PCR, and its TCRdb copy is limited to in-frame clones, with some not included. Of 120,000 or so clones listed, roughly 86% were seen once; the top ten hold 1.8%. Trimming stripped 7 bases from V and 4 bases from J, with 16 bases between. The germline V gene has CDR1 SQVTM and CDR2 ANQGSEA. This CDR3 comprises 13 residues. The chain combines TRBV29-1 with TRBJ1-2; TRBD1 might be the D (6 bases). The clonotype originates from a man in his late teens or twenties in good health and CMV-seronegative. Sequencing was carried out using PBMCs. CDR3 nucleotides: TGCAGCGCCCATTCCGGGACATTCTATGGCTACACCTTC. As protein: CSAHSGTFYGYTF.